The TCR beta chain under discussion was sequenced for a study of cytomegalovirus exposure and HLA in healthy donors. Overall study findings and caveats: Through in vitro validation, three CMV-associated chains were shown to be specific for CMV antigens. Later, an analysis found that common viral pathogens appeared to be linked with several of the most significant clusters. Later analysis indicated greater clonal expansion among HLA-associated TCR beta chains than among equally common other chains.

A remark on this clone: The antigen is not known.

The primer mix had 60 Vbeta and 13 Jbeta primers. Original handling: An analysis that came later counted some 80 million unique TCR beta chains, approximately 9.9 million shared. This table comes from immunoSEQ multiplex PCR, and its TCRdb copy is limited to in-frame clones, with some not included. From that table come the V and J calls and clone size; the DNA was used to work out D and trimming. The sample shows roughly 100,000 clones, roughly 80% of them seen only once. The material sequenced was PBMCs. The sequence derives from a man aged 35 to 55 in good health and CMV-seropositive.

CDR3 DNA sequence: TGCGCCAGCAGCCAAGCTTCCGGGACTAGCGGGCATAGCACAGATACGCAGTATTTT. Translation: CASSQASGTSGHSTDTQYF. The J gene is TRBJ2-3, the V gene TRBV4-3; TRBD2 aligns across 12 bases. The CDR3 covers 19 residues. With V trimmed by 1 base and J by 0 bases, 8 bases remained unmatched. Germline CDR1 and CDR2: LGHNA and YSLEER.